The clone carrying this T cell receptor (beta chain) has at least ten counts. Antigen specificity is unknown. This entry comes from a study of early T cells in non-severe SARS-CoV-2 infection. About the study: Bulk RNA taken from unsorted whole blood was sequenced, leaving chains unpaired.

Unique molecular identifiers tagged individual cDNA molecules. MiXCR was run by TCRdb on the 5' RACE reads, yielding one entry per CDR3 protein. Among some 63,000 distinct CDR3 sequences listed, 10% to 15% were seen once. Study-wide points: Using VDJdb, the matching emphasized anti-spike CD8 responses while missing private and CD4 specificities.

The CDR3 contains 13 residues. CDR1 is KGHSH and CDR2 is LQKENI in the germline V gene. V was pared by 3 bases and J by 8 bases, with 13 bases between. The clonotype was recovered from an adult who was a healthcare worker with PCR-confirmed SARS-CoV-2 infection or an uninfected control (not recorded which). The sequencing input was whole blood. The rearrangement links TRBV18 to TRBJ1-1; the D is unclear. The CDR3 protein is CASSPAGTSEAFF. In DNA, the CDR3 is TGTGCCAGCTCACCGGCAGGAACGTCGGAAGCTTTCTTT.